This T cell receptor beta chain was documented in a study of blood T cell repertoires in COVID-19. Whole-study context: Both acute and convalescent COVID-19 samples were obtained from the United States, Italy and Spain. Sources were T cells, B-cell-depleted T cells, or PBMCs; the material itself was cDNA or gDNA.

The germline V and J ends were trimmed by 7 bases and 4 bases, with 12 bases remaining between them. The CDR3 is 13 amino acids. The germline V gene has CDR1 MNHEY and CDR2 SVGEGT. Original methodology: Estimates of nucleated cell counts were drawn from the amplification of reference gene primers. Clones were read by immunoSEQ multiplex PCR, and TCRdb kept only the in-frame ones, dropping some. V, J and clone size are those of that table, while D and trimming were read from the DNA. The repertoire consists of fewer than 120,000 clones, with roughly four fifths occurring once and the leading ten covering 16%.

This sequence originates from a woman in her fifties or sixties with acute or convalescent COVID-19. This sequence joins TRBV6-2 or TRBV6-3 and TRBJ2-3; no firm D call. The sample consisted of peripheral blood. In nucleotides, the CDR3 is TGTGCCAGCATCCCCTCTAATGCAGATACGCAGTATTTT. This translates into CASIPSNADTQYF.